These 22 T cell receptor beta chains were all obtained from the same sample, sequenced in a study of early T cells in non-severe SARS-CoV-2 infection. TCRdb reanalysed the 5' RACE reads using MiXCR and keeps one entry per CDR3 protein. The sample lists tens of thousands of distinct CDR3 sequences; 8% to 13% were seen once. The sequencing sample was made of whole blood. The receptors were sampled from an adult who was a healthcare worker with PCR-confirmed SARS-CoV-2 infection or an uninfected control (not recorded which).

This clonotype qualifies as medium-sized. The V call is TRBV5-1, the J call TRBJ1-1; TRBD1 aligns across 9 bases. The V segment lost 3 bases and the J segment 1 base; nucleotides outside the gene matches: 4. There are 15 residues in the CDR3. Germline V CDR1 and CDR2: SGHRS, YFSETQ. The CDR3 nucleotides are TGCGCCAGCAGCTCACAGGGGGCTTCGAACACTGAAGCTTTCTTT. Amino acids: CASSSQGASNTEAFF.

This clonotype appeared many times. The rearrangement links TRBV2 to TRBJ2-7, with D tentatively TRBD1 (5 bases). Germline CDR1 is SNHLY and CDR2 is FYNNEI. The CDR3 covers 15 residues. Between the trimmed V and J ends, which lost 4 bases and 0 bases, there was a span of 13 bases. DNA for the CDR3: TGTGCCAGCAGTGCCGAGACAGCCCGCTCCTACGAGCAGTACTTC. This encodes CASSAETARSYEQYF.

Note on this clonotype: This may be a read error, as it is one base from a much larger clone. V gene TRBV27 combines with J gene TRBJ2-1; D remains ambiguous. The V gene's germline CDR1 is MNHEY and CDR2 SMNVEV (reference sequence). The CDR3 runs to 12 residues. The CDR3 sequence is CASSHSRNERFF. The CDR3, as DNA: TGTGCCAGCAGTCACTCACGCAATGAGCGGTTCTTC.

This clonotype occurred many times. This chain links TRBV11-3 with TRBJ2-1; a possible D gene is TRBD1 (5 bases). The CDR3 is 13 residues long. Germline CDR1 SGHNT, CDR2 YENEEA. V lost 5 bases and J lost 6, with 11 bases in between. The CDR3 DNA is TGTGCCAGCAGCCGCGACAGTCTCAATGAGCAGTTCTTC. Its translation is CASSRDSLNEQFF.

The chain couples TRBV7-8 to TRBJ1-1; D gene unclear. The CDR3 runs to 14 residues. Trimming left V 4 bases short and J 10 bases short, with 19 bases between. Germline values: CDR1 SGHVS, CDR2 FQNEAQ. The CDR3, as DNA: TGTGCCAGCAGCTCCCTCGGCGCCGAGGTGCGAGCTTTCTTT. It specifies CASSSLGAEVRAFF. The variable domain in full, with the rest retrieved from reference TRBV7-8 and TRBJ1-1, is GAGVSQSPRYKVAKRGQDVALRCDPISGHVSLFWYQQALGQGPEFLTYFQNEAQLDKSGLPSDRFFAERPEGSVSTLKIQRTQQEDSAVYLCASSSLGAEVRAFFGQGTRLTVV.

The chain uses TRBV11-2 and TRBJ2-7, with TRBD2 as a possible D gene (6 bases). In germline, CDR1 is SGHAT, CDR2 FQNNGV. Trimming cost V 5 bases and J 5 bases, with 16 bases left between them. This CDR3 is 14 amino acids long. The CDR3 coding sequence is TGTGCCAGCAGCCCACGGGGGAGACCCCACGAGCAGTACTTC. It codes for CASSPRGRPHEQYF.

This clonotype was recorded at least ten times. This rearrangement joins TRBV11-2 to TRBJ2-7; 12 bases fit TRBD2. Trimming removed 5 bases from V and 2 bases from J; junction bases left unmatched: 4. This CDR3 has 15 amino acids. The V gene's germline CDR1 is SGHAT and CDR2 FQNNGV. The CDR3 nucleotides read TGTGCCAGCAGCAAAACTAGCGGGGGGACCTACGAGCAGTACTTC. This encodes CASSKTSGGTYEQYF.

CDR3 DNA sequence: TGTGCCAGCAGCTTAGTCGGGACCGCCTACGAGCAGTACTTC. It codes for CASSLVGTAYEQYF. This rearrangement joins TRBV11-2 to TRBJ2-7; either TRBD1 or TRBD2 may fit D (5 bases each). The germline V gene encodes CDR1 SGHAT and CDR2 FQNNGV. Trimming pared 1 base from V and 2 bases from J, leaving 9 bases between. There are 14 residues in the CDR3.

As for this clonotype: One end of the junction does not line up with germline, which may come from a read error. The chain employs TRBV4-3 and TRBJ1-2, with D hard to call. This CDR3 region has 16 residues. Germline-derived CDR1 and CDR2 are LGHNA and YSLEER. The CDR3 coding sequence is TGCGCCAGCTGCCAAGATCATGGGCGGCCTCTGGGGGGCTACACCTTC. The encoded protein is CASCQDHGRPLGGYTF.

This clonotype was counted between two and nine times. At one boundary the junction diverges from the germline segment, which might be a read error. V usage is TRBV7-7 and J usage is TRBJ1-1; possibly TRBD1 for D (5 bases). The germline CDR1 and CDR2 sequences are SSHAT and FNYEAQ (reference sequence). This CDR3 is 13 amino acids long. CDR3 amino acids: CASSPGWGTEAFF. CDR3 in DNA: TGTGCTAGCAGCCCAGGGTGGGGCACTGAAGCTTTCTTT. Looking up the rest from reference TRBV7-7 and TRBJ1-1 gives the full variable domain: GAGVSQSPRYKVTKRGQDVTLRCDPISSHATLYWYQQALGQGPEFLTYFNYEAQPDKSGLPSDRFSAERPEGSISTLTIQRTEQRDSAMYRCASSPGWGTEAFFGQGTRLTVV.

In this sample, this clonotype turned up a few times. The rearrangement uses TRBV4-3 and TRBJ2-7; D might be TRBD2 (5 bases). V was trimmed by 3 bases and J by 2 bases, leaving 29 bases between them. There are 20 residues in the CDR3. CDR1 and CDR2 from the germline V gene are LGHNA and YSLEER. The CDR3 region has the DNA TGCGCCAGCAGCCAGGCGGGCGGTCCTAGTCGGCGTCCTATTCCCTACGAGCAGTACTTC. Translating gives CASSQAGGPSRRPIPYEQYF.

This rearrangement joins TRBV20-1 to TRBJ1-6; 7 bases agree with TRBD1. The CDR3 length is 14 residues. The V and J ends lost 6 bases and 7 bases, in that order; junction bases with no gene match: 9. The germline V gene encodes CDR1 DFQATT and CDR2 SNEGSKA (reference sequence). The CDR3 is CSARQGPRNSPLHF. The CDR3 DNA is TGCAGTGCCCGACAGGGACCGCGGAATTCACCCCTCCACTTT.

The table lists this clonotype with many counts. This sequence joins TRBV18 and TRBJ2-7; TRBD1 agrees at 10 bases. Looked up from germline, CDR1 is KGHSH and CDR2 is LQKENI. The CDR3 has 14 amino acids. V shed 2 bases and J 10 bases; nucleotides not matched to a gene: 8. CDR3 DNA: TGTGCCAGCTCACCAGGGACAGGGGCGCCCCCCCAGTACTTC. This encodes CASSPGTGAPPQYF. The variable domain in full, completed from reference TRBV18 and TRBJ2-7, reads NAGVMQNPRHLVRRRGQEARLRCSPMKGHSHVYWYRQLPEEGLKFMVYLQKENIIDESGMPKERFSAEFPKEGPSILRIQQVVRGDSAAYFCASSPGTGAPPQYFGPGTRLTVT.

The chain is built from TRBV4-1 and TRBJ1-4, with 11 bases matching TRBD1. Per the germline V gene, CDR1 is MGHRA and CDR2 is YSYEKL. The ends lost 0 bases at V and 9 bases at J; junction bases unmatched: 6. The CDR3 runs 16 residues. CDR3 coding DNA: TGCGCCAGCAGCCAAGATTTGGGACAGGGGGGGAAAAAACTGTTTTTT. Its translation is CASSQDLGQGGKKLFF.

The chain combines TRBV7-3 with TRBJ2-1; 12 bases match TRBD1. The CDR3 contains 16 residues. CDR1 and CDR2 (germline): SGHTA, FQGTGA. The ends lost 4 bases at V and 9 bases at J; junction bases unmatched: 10. The CDR3 sequence is CASSSPGQGARGEQFF. As DNA, the CDR3 is TGTGCCAGCAGCTCCCCGGGACAGGGGGCGCGGGGTGAGCAGTTCTTC.

Points on this clonotype: The junction departs from germline at one end; a sequencing error may be responsible. This sequence joins TRBV2 and TRBJ2-1; 7 nucleotides agree with TRBD2. There are 15 residues in the CDR3. CDR1 SNHLY and CDR2 FYNNEI come from the germline V gene. The CDR3 DNA follows: TGTACCAGCAGTGATTCGCGGGACTACTACAATGAGCAGTTCTTC. Protein: CTSSDSRDYYNEQFF.

This clonotype was seen repeatedly, ten times or more. The chain combines TRBV6-1 with TRBJ2-1; 12 bases are shared with TRBD1. Germline-derived CDR1 and CDR2 are MNHNS and SASEGT. V trimming: 5 bases; J trimming: 9 bases; junction bases outside the gene matches: 5. The CDR3 consists of 14 residues. CDR3 bases: TGTGCCAGCAGTCTCCGGGACAGGGGGCCTGAGCAGTTCTTC. Amino acid sequence: CASSLRDRGPEQFF.

This clonotype was counted only a few times. The CDR3 coding sequence is TGTGCCAGCAGCTTAAGCCAGCAGGGGGTAAGTCCCCCCTGCAATCAGCCCCAGCATTTT. Translating it yields CASSLSQQGVSPPCNQPQHF. The chain couples TRBV7-6 to TRBJ1-5; 7 bases agree with TRBD1. The CDR3 extends over 20 amino acids. Losses at the gene ends were 2 bases for V and 2 bases for J; bases not matched to a gene: 18. Germline lookup yields CDR1 SGHVS and CDR2 FNYEAQ.

This clonotype was detected only a few times. The V gene is TRBV20-1, the J gene TRBJ1-2; possibly TRBD1 for D (6 bases). Trimming took off 4 bases at V and 0 bases at J, with 9 bases between the two ends. The CDR3 runs to 13 residues. Germline CDR1 is DFQATT and CDR2 is SNEGSKA (reference sequence). The CDR3 loop reads CSATGQSNYGYTF. The CDR3 nucleotides read TGCAGTGCTACCGGACAGTCTAACTATGGCTACACCTTC.

This clonotype appeared many times. The chain has TRBV20-1 and TRBJ2-1; D not certain. The CDR3 runs 12 residues. Germline V gene lookup returns CDR1 DFQATT and CDR2 SNEGSKA (reference sequence). V lost 6 bases to trimming and J lost 4 bases, with 10 bases between them. CDR3 DNA: TGCAGTGCGGAAACTGGATACAATGAGCAGTTCTTC. Its protein product is CSAETGYNEQFF.

This clonotype was seen ten or more times. The chain links TRBV15 to TRBJ2-3; D not certain. V was pared by 5 bases and J by 5 bases, with 20 bases between. Germline CDR1 LNHNV, CDR2 YYDKDF (reference sequence). The CDR3 runs to 16 residues. This CDR3 is CATSDLRTSPGDTQYF. The CDR3 bases are TGTGCCACCAGCGACCTCCGGACCAGTCCGGGAGATACGCAGTATTTT.

This clonotype was counted many times. V and J are TRBV11-2 and TRBJ2-1; 7 bases line up with TRBD2. CDR1 and CDR2 from the germline V gene are SGHAT and FQNNGV. The CDR3 runs to 16 residues. J gave up 5 bases and V 5 bases, and 12 bases lay outside the gene matches. The CDR3 spells CASSALLAVGNNEQFF. CDR3 coding DNA: TGTGCCAGCAGCGCACTCCTAGCGGTGGGCAACAATGAGCAGTTCTTC. Supplemented by reference TRBV11-2 and TRBJ2-1, the full variable domain reads EAGVAQSPRYKIIEKRQSVAFWCNPISGHATLYWYQQILGQGPKLLIQFQNNGVVDDSQLPKDRFSAERLKGVDSTLKIQPAKLEDSAVYLCASSALLAVGNNEQFFGPGTRLTVL.